The 10 T cell receptor beta chains below come from one sample, sequenced in a study of blood T cell repertoires in COVID-19. Sequencing was performed with immunoSEQ multiplex PCR; in TCRdb, only in-frame clones are kept and a portion is missing. The sample includes under 350,000 clones, about 85% of them seen just once. Specimen: peripheral blood. The source of these receptors is a human donor in a cohort sampled during active COVID-19.

The chain uses TRBV19 and TRBJ1-3; a weak D match, TRBD1 (5 bases). This CDR3 region has 13 residues. The V end lost 7 bases, the J end lost 2 bases, and 9 bases lay between the germline ends. Germline V gives CDR1 LNHDA, CDR2 SQIVND (reference sequence). The CDR3 loop reads CASKGAPGNTIYF. Written as DNA, the CDR3 is TGTGCCAGTAAAGGGGCTCCTGGAAACACCATATATTTT.

The chain carries TRBV12-3 or TRBV12-4 and TRBJ1-2; D remains ambiguous. V was shortened by 2 bases and J by 5 bases, with 9 bases between the two germline ends. This CDR3 region has 13 residues. CDR3 residues: CASSLYGQYGYTF. The DNA of the CDR3 is TGTGCCAGCAGTTTATATGGGCAGTATGGCTACACCTTC.

The rearrangement links TRBV5-1 to TRBJ2-5, with D perhaps matching TRBD1 (6 bases). The germline gives CDR1 SGHRS, CDR2 YFSETQ. This CDR3 region has 13 residues. V dropped 6 bases and J dropped 5 bases, with 14 bases sitting between them. CDR3 protein: CASNHGGGETQYF. The DNA of the CDR3 is TGCGCCAGCAATCACGGTGGGGGCGAGACCCAGTACTTC.

This clone was seen just once. V usage is TRBV7-2 and J usage is TRBJ2-5, with TRBD1 identical over 8 bases. V shed 1 base and J 5 bases; nucleotides not matched to a gene: 6. The germline V gene has CDR1 SGHTA and CDR2 FQGNSA. The CDR3 is 15 amino acids. CDR3 coding DNA: TGTGCCAGCAGCTTAGGAGGACAGGGTCTGGAGACCCAGTACTTC. This sequence encodes CASSLGGQGLETQYF. Using reference TRBV7-2 and TRBJ2-5 for the parts outside the CDR3, the full variable domain is GAGVSQSPSNKVTEKGKDVELRCDPISGHTALYWYRQSLGQGLEFLIYFQGNSAPDKSGLPSDRFSAERTGGSVSTLTIQRTQQEDSAVYLCASSLGGQGLETQYFGPGTRLLVL.

The chain carries TRBV24-1 and TRBJ2-7, with TRBD2 matching over 8 bases. The length of the CDR3 is 15 residues. The V gene's germline CDR1 is KGHDR and CDR2 SFDVKD. J was trimmed by 4 bases and V by 3 bases; bases with no gene match: 7. The CDR3 DNA follows: TGTGCCACCAGTGATGCACGGGCGGGGGGATACGAGCAGTACTTC. This encodes CATSDARAGGYEQYF.

The chain carries TRBV9 and TRBJ2-6, with 7 bases aligning to TRBD1. After removal of 4 bases from V and 0 bases from J, the junction contained 4 bases not matched to a gene. The CDR3 is 16 residues long. Germline-derived CDR1 and CDR2 are SGDLS and YYNGEE. CDR3 in amino acids: CASSQGQSSGANVLTF. DNA for the CDR3: TGTGCCAGCAGCCAGGGACAGAGCTCTGGGGCCAACGTCCTGACTTTC.

The gene calls are TRBV7-2 and TRBJ1-1; D perhaps matches TRBD1 (5 bases). The germline CDR1 and CDR2 sequences are SGHTA and FQGNSA. CDR3 length equals 13 residues. V was clipped by 5 bases and J by 4 bases, with 11 bases between them. The CDR3: CASSQGMGTEAFF. The CDR3 DNA is TGTGCCAGCAGCCAGGGTATGGGCACTGAAGCTTTCTTT.

V and J are TRBV27 and TRBJ1-5; D is unresolved. Looked up from germline, CDR1 is MNHEY and CDR2 is SMNVEV (reference sequence). The CDR3 covers 13 residues. The ends were cut back, 3 bases at V and 4 bases at J, with 7 bases in the middle. In nucleotides, the CDR3 is TGTGCCAGCAGTTTGGAGCAGAATCAGCCCCAGCATTTT. Amino acid sequence: CASSLEQNQPQHF.

This clone was found a few times. The rearrangement links TRBV11-2 to TRBJ2-1; 7 bases are shared with TRBD2. Germline values: CDR1 SGHAT, CDR2 FQNNGV. This CDR3 comprises 14 residues. Unmatched junction bases numbered 6, after V lost 4 bases and J lost 6 bases. The CDR3: CASSSNRLANEQFF. The CDR3 coding sequence is TGTGCCAGCAGCTCAAACAGACTAGCCAATGAGCAGTTCTTC.

To note about this clone: The same CDR3 also results from other DNA sequences found in this sample. This chain uses TRBV5-1 with TRBJ2-7; 7 nucleotides agree with TRBD2. The CDR3 sequence is 13 residues long. J gave up 3 bases and V 4 bases, and 4 bases lay outside the gene matches. Germline V gene lookup returns CDR1 SGHRS and CDR2 YFSETQ. In nucleotides, the CDR3 is TGCGCCAGCAGCCTGACTAGCAGCTACGAGCAGTACTTC. Translating it yields CASSLTSSYEQYF.